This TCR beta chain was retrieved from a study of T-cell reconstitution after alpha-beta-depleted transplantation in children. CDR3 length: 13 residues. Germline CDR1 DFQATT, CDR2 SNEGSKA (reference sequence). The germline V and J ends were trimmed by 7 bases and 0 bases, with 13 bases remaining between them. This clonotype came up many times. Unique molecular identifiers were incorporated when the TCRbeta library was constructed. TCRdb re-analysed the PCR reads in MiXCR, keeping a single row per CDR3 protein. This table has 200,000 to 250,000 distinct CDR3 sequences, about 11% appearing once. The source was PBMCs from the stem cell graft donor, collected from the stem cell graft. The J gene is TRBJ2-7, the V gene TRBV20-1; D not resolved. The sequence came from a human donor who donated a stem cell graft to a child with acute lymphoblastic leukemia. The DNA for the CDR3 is TGCAGTGTAAGGCTTTTGAGCTCCTACGAGCAGTACTTC. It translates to CSVRLLSSYEQYF.